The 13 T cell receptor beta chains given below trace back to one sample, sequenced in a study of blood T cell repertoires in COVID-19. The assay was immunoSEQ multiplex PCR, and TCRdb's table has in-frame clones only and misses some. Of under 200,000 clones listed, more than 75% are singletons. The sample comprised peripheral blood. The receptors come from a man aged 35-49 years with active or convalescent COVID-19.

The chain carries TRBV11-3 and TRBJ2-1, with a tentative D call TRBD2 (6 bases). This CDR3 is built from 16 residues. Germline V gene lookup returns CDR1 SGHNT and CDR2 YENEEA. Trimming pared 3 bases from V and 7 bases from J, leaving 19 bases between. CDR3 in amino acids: CASSFRAGISQNEQFF. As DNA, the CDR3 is TGTGCCAGCAGCTTTAGGGCGGGGATTAGCCAGAATGAGCAGTTCTTC. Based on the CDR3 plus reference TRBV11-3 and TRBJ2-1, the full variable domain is EAGVVQSPRYKIIEKKQPVAFWCNPISGHNTLYWYLQNLGQGPELLIRYENEEAVDDSQLPKDRFSAERLKGVDSTLKIQPAELGDSAVYLCASSFRAGISQNEQFFGPGTRLTVL.

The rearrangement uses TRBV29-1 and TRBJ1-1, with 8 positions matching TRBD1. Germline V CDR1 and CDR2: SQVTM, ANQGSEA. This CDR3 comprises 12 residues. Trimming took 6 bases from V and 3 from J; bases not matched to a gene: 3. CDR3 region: CSVIQGDTEAFF. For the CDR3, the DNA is TGCAGCGTGATACAGGGGGACACTGAAGCTTTCTTT.

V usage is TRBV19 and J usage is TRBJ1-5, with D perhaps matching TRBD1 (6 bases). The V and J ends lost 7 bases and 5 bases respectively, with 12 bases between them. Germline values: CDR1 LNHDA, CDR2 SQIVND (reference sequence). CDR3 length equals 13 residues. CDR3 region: CASTNRVDQPQHF. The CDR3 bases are TGTGCCAGTACCAACAGGGTTGATCAGCCCCAGCATTTT. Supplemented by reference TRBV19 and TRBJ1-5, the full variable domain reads DGGITQSPKYLFRKEGQNVTLSCEQNLNHDAMYWYRQDPGQGLRLIYYSQIVNDFQKGDIAEGYSVSREKKESFPLTVTSAQKNPTAFYLCASTNRVDQPQHFGDGTRLSIL.

As DNA, the CDR3 is TGTGCCAGCAGCTCGCCCAGCGGGGCAACCTACGAGCAGTACTTC. Residues: CASSSPSGATYEQYF. This chain connects TRBV5-5 to TRBJ2-7; 7 nucleotides match TRBD2. CDR3 length: 15 amino acids. Germline-derived CDR1 and CDR2 are SGHKS and YYEKEE (reference sequence). The J segment lost 2 bases and the V segment lost 3 bases, leaving 8 bases of the junction unmatched.

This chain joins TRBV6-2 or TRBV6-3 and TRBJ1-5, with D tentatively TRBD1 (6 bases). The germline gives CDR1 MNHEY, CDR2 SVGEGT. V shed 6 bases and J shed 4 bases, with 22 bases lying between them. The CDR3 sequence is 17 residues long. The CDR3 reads CASSRGQSGNLNQPQHF. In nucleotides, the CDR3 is TGTGCCAGCAGCCGTGGACAGAGCGGGAATCTGAATCAGCCCCAGCATTTT.

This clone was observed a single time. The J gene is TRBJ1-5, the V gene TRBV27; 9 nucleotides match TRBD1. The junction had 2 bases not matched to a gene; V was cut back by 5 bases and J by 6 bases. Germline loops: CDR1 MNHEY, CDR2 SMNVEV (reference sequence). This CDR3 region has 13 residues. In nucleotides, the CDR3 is TGTGCCAGCAGTCGGACAGGGGTTCAGCCCCAGCATTTT. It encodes CASSRTGVQPQHF.

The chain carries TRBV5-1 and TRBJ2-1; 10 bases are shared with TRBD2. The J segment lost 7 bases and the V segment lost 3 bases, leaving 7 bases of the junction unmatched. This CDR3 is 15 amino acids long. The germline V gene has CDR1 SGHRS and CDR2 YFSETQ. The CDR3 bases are TGCGCCAGCAGCTCAATAGCGGGAGGAATGAATGAGCAGTTCTTC. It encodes CASSSIAGGMNEQFF.

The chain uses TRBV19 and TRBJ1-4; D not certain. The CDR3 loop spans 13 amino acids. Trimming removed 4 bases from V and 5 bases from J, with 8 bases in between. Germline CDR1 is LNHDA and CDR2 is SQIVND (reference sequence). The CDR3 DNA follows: TGTGCCAGTAGTACCACGGGGAATGAAAAACTGTTTTTT. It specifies CASSTTGNEKLFF.

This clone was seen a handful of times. The CDR3 reads CASSFVGRVHKPSAGEQYF. CDR3 nucleotide sequence: TGTGCCAGCAGCTTCGTCGGAAGGGTCCATAAGCCGTCCGCGGGCGAGCAGTACTTC. The gene calls are TRBV11-3 and TRBJ2-7; D possibly corresponds to TRBD2 (5 bases). Germline V lookup: CDR1 SGHNT, CDR2 YENEEA. The CDR3 is 19 residues long. Trimming stripped 3 bases from V and 6 bases from J, with 30 bases between.

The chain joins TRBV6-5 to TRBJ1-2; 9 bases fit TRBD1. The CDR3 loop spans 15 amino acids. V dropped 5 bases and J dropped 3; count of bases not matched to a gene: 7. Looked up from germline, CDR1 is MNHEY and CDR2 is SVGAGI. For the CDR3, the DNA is TGTGCCAGCAGTCAGACGGGACAGGGCTACTATGGCTACACCTTC. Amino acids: CASSQTGQGYYGYTF.

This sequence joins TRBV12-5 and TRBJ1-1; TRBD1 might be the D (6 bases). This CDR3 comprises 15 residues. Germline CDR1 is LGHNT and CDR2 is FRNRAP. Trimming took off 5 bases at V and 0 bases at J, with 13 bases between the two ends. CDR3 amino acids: CASGLLGGLNTEAFF. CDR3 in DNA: TGTGCTAGTGGTCTACTAGGGGGATTGAACACTGAAGCTTTCTTT.

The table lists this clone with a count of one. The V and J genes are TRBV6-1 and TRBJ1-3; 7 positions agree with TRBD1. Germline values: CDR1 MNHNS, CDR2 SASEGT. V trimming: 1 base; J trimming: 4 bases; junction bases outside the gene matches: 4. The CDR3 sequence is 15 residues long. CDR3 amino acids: CASSEEGARGNTIYF. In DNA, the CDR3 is TGTGCCAGCAGTGAAGAGGGGGCGCGAGGAAACACCATATATTTT.

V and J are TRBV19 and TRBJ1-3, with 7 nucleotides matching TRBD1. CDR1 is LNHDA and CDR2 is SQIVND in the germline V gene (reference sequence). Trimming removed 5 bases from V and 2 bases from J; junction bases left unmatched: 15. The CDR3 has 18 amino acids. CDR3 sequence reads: CASSPRQGQIFAGNTIYF. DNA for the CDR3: TGTGCCAGTAGTCCCCGACAGGGACAAATCTTTGCTGGAAACACCATATATTTT.